The clone carrying this T cell receptor beta chain was found many times. Its antigen remains unknown. Time point of the sample: patch test 1, 2 weeks after DPC sensitization. Treatment in this sample: therapeutic diphenylcyclopropenone sensitization with weekly scalp DPC. This sample was included in a study of human T cells and chemical hapten exposure. About the research overall: Patients, predominantly female, presented with alopecia areata, totalis or universalis.

V dropped 0 bases and J dropped 2 bases, with 5 bases sitting between them. The CDR3 is 15 residues long. The germline gives CDR1 LGHNA, CDR2 YNFKEQ. General study points: Those TCRs sitting above 1 in 1000 frequency stayed the same with DPC sensitization.

In TCRdb, the RACE reads were re-called with MiXCR into one record per CDR3 protein. Among nearly 350,000 distinct CDR3 sequences, under 9% were seen once, and the ten largest hold around 8.2%. The sequences come from whole blood, collected in connection with sensitization to the hapten diphenylcyclopropenone (DPC). This sequence originates from a young woman with alopecia areata. Some clones in this sample may be carry-over from other donors' samples. The chain recombines TRBV4-2 with TRBJ2-6; D unresolved. The CDR3 loop is CASSQDVAGANVLTF. DNA for the CDR3: TGTGCCAGCAGCCAAGACGTCGCTGGGGCCAACGTCCTGACTTTC.